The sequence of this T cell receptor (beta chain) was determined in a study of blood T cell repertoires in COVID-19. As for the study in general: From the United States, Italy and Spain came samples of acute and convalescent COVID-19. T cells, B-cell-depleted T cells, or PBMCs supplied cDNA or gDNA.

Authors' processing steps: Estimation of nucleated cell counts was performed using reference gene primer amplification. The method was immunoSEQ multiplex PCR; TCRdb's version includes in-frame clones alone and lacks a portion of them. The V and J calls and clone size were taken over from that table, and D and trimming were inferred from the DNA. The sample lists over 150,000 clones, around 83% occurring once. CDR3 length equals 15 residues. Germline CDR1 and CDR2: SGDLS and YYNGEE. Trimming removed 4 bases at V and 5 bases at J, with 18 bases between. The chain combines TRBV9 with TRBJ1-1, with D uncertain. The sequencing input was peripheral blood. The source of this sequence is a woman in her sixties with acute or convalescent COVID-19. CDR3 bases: TGTGCCAGCAGCCCTCCCGGAAGGGAGTGGACTGAAGCTTTCTTT. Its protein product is CASSPPGREWTEAFF.